This TCR beta chain was documented in a study of cytomegalovirus exposure and HLA in healthy donors. The PCR made use of 60 Vbeta and 13 Jbeta primers. The data were produced by immunoSEQ multiplex PCR, yet TCRdb's version contains in-frame clones alone and is incomplete. The table includes 150,000 to 200,000 clones, over 70% detected once. V gave up 7 bases and J gave up 2 bases, with 13 bases separating them. Germline assignment: CDR1 SQVTM and CDR2 ANQGSEA. CDR3 size: 13 residues. This sequence was found in a woman between 50 and 59 years old in good health and CMV-seronegative. The chain recombines TRBV29-1 with TRBJ2-3, with D maybe TRBD1 (6 bases). The sample was PBMCs. For the CDR3, the DNA is TGCAGCGCTACCACAGGGACCACAGATACGCAGTATTTT. This codes for CSATTGTTDTQYF.